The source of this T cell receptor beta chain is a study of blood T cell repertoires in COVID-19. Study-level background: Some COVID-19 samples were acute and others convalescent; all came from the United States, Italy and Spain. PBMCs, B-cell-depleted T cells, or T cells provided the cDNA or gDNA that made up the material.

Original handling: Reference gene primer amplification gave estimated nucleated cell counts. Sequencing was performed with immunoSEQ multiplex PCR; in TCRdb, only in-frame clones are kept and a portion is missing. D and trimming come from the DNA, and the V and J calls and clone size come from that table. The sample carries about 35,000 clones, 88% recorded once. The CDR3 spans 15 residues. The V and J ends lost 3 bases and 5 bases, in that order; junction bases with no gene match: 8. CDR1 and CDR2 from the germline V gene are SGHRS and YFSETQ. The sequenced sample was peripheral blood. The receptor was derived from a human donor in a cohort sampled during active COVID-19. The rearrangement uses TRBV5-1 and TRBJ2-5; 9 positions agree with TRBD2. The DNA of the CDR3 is TGCGCCAGCAGCTCCCTAGCGGGGAAAGGGGAGACCCAGTACTTC. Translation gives CASSSLAGKGETQYF.